Shown below are 13 T cell receptor beta chains from a single sample sequenced in a study of blood T cells in healthy people across ages. A J-beta primer mix and a sample-barcoded 5' primer were used in a second PCR of roughly 6 to 11 cycles. TCRdb reanalysed the 5' RACE reads using MiXCR and keeps one entry per CDR3 protein. The profile shows around 1,800,000 distinct CDR3 sequences, 30% to 40% of them singletons. The source material was blood. Receptors originate from a human donor in good health.

This clonotype came up a few times. The chain couples TRBV15 to TRBJ2-3; TRBD2 matches at 9 bases. CDR3 length equals 17 residues. CDR1 LNHNV and CDR2 YYDKDF come from the germline V gene (reference sequence). V shed 1 base and J 5 bases; nucleotides not matched to a gene: 10. The CDR3 loop is CATSRGASGVGGDTQYF. The CDR3 bases are TGTGCCACCAGCAGAGGAGCTAGCGGGGTGGGGGGAGATACGCAGTATTTT.

The chain has TRBV5-1 and TRBJ1-2, with 9 positions matching TRBD1. The J segment lost 8 bases and the V segment lost 1 base, leaving 9 bases of the junction unmatched. This CDR3 is 15 amino acids long. Germline CDR1 SGHRS, CDR2 YFSETQ. CDR3 bases: TGCGCCAGCAGCTTGTGGACAGGGGACGATGGAGGCTACACCTTC. This sequence encodes CASSLWTGDDGGYTF.

Here the CDR3 DNA reads TGCAGCGTGACCTCGTTGTACGAGCAGTACTTC. Its translation is CSVTSLYEQYF. The genes are TRBV29-1 and TRBJ2-5; D gene ambiguous. The J call may be wrong; the DNA end is better matched by TRBJ2-7. The CDR3 consists of 11 residues. Germline V lookup: CDR1 SQVTM, CDR2 ANQGSEA.

The genes are TRBV20-1 and TRBJ1-5; 10 nucleotides align to TRBD1. V lost 3 bases, J lost 6 bases, and 8 bases stayed unmatched. CDR1 DFQATT and CDR2 SNEGSKA come from the germline V gene (reference sequence). The CDR3 loop spans 15 amino acids. As DNA, the CDR3 is TGCAGTGCTAGTTTGGGGGACAGGGGAGGTCAGCCCCAGCATTTT. Protein sequence: CSASLGDRGGQPQHF.

About this clonotype: No conserved phenylalanine or tryptophan ends this CDR3, so it is likely a read error. The chain has TRBV29-1 and TRBJ2-1; TRBD2 matches at 12 bases. The CDR3 covers 16 residues. Germline trimming cut 3 bases from V and 4 bases from J; bases unmatched to any gene: 7. Per the germline V gene, CDR1 is SQVTM and CDR2 is ANQGSEA. CDR3 sequence reads: CSVEGEGLAGYNEQFV. CDR3 coding DNA: TGCAGCGTTGAGGGGGAGGGACTAGCGGGTTACAATGAGCAGTTCGTC.

The chain joins TRBV4-1 to TRBJ2-5, with D perhaps matching TRBD2 (6 bases). Trimming cost V 0 bases and J 5 bases, with 13 bases left between them. This CDR3 has 15 residues. Germline V gene data show CDR1 as MGHRA and CDR2 as YSYEKL. CDR3: CASSQDPLGGETQYF. CDR3 bases: TGCGCCAGCAGCCAAGATCCGCTTGGAGGGGAGACCCAGTACTTC.

The sample holds a few counts of this clonotype. The chain has TRBV5-1 and TRBJ2-3, with TRBD1 identical over 7 bases. After removal of 2 bases from V and 1 base from J, the junction contained 7 bases not matched to a gene. Per the germline V gene, CDR1 is SGHRS and CDR2 is YFSETQ. CDR3 length equals 16 residues. The CDR3 nucleotides are TGCGCCAGCAGCTTAGACGGGACAGCTGGCACAGATACGCAGTATTTT. The encoded protein is CASSLDGTAGTDTQYF.

V gene TRBV10-3 combines with J gene TRBJ2-7; 10 positions agree with TRBD1. The J call may be in error: the DNA end matches TRBJ2-5 better. This CDR3 region has 14 residues. Germline CDR1 reads ENHRY; CDR2 reads SYGVKD. The CDR3 reads CAISARDRGGTQYF. CDR3 bases: TGTGCCATCAGTGCCCGGGACAGGGGAGGGACCCAGTACTTC.

The chain carries TRBV7-6 and TRBJ2-5; 7 bases fit TRBD1. Judging by the DNA end, TRBJ2-7 fits better; the J call may be wrong. This CDR3 spans 14 amino acids. Looked up from germline, CDR1 is SGHVS and CDR2 is FNYEAQ. DNA for the CDR3: TGTGCCAGCAGCCCGTACCAGACAGGGACCGAGCAGTACTTC. This sequence encodes CASSPYQTGTEQYF.

This chain links TRBV20-1 with TRBJ2-7; 9 nucleotides align to TRBD1. Unmatched junction bases numbered 2, after V lost 3 bases and J lost 5 bases. The germline CDR1 and CDR2 sequences are DFQATT and SNEGSKA (reference sequence). The CDR3 has 12 amino acids. The CDR3: CSASGTGNEQYF. In DNA, the CDR3 is TGCAGTGCTAGTGGGACAGGGAACGAGCAGTACTTC.

The gene calls are TRBV28 and TRBJ1-6, with D perhaps TRBD1 (5 bases). V lost 3 bases and J lost 8, with 14 bases in between. The CDR3 is 15 residues long. Germline V gene lookup returns CDR1 MDHEN and CDR2 SYDVKM. CDR3 residues: CASSLLDNRDSPLHF. The CDR3 DNA sequence: TGTGCCAGCAGTTTGCTGGACAACCGAGATTCACCCCTCCACTTT.

The chain combines TRBV5-5 with TRBJ2-4; tentatively, D is TRBD1 (5 bases). Judging by the DNA end, TRBJ2-7 fits better; the J call may be wrong. The length of the CDR3 is 15 residues. CDR1 SGHKS and CDR2 YYEKEE come from the germline V gene (reference sequence). Here the CDR3 reads CASSFTGIPYYEQYF. The CDR3 DNA reads TGTGCCAGCAGCTTTACAGGAATCCCATACTACGAGCAGTACTTC.

This clonotype was counted between two and nine times. This CDR3 reads CATSRDYGRHFYEQYF. The CDR3 nucleotides read TGTGCCACCAGCAGAGACTATGGTCGTCATTTCTACGAGCAGTACTTC. The chain has TRBV15 and TRBJ2-7; unclear D gene. V was cut by 0 bases and J by 3 bases, with 15 bases left in between. The CDR3 sequence is 16 residues long. The germline V gene encodes CDR1 LNHNV and CDR2 YYDKDF (reference sequence).